This TCR beta chain was recovered during a study of blood T cells in healthy people across ages (dated by TCRdb to between 2015 and 2017). Regarding the study in general: In model experiments, roughly one uniquely barcoded TCR beta cDNA molecule per two T cells was captured by template switching. Using deep sequencing normalized with unique cDNA molecular identifiers, the study measured how TCR beta repertoire diversity changes with age. Donors were grouped into four age groups: young (average roughly 16 years), middle-aged (less than 40), aged (around 56) and long-lived (about 82). For two donors (one aged 18 to 30 and one aged 80 or older), the study analyzed two additional independent replicas of 1 million unique cDNA reads from the same blood draw. Summary of the overall study and its limitations: Since profiling was done on bulk unsorted PBMCs, naive and antigen-experienced compartments could not be conclusively compared. The percentage of naive T cells measured by flow cytometry correlated strongly with observed TCR beta diversity. As age increased, observed TCR beta diversity per million T cells dropped in a roughly linear way, and a significant reduction was already evident by age 40. Compared with the aged group, the long-lived group had more naive CD4+ T cells, fewer expanded clones and increased TCR diversity, a pattern suggesting age selection. Total diversity estimates from one million sequenced T cells were considered lower bounds and underestimates. Donor CMV infection status was unknown, potentially confounding age-related changes in expanded clonotypes.

Systemically healthy Caucasian individuals from Russia, around 39 in total and aged about 6 to 100 years, were included as donors. Approximately 9.3 milliliters of peripheral blood were collected from each donor into EDTA-treated Vacutainer tubes. PBMCs were isolated by Ficoll-Paque density-gradient centrifugation, with at least 6.5 million obtained per sample. Total RNA was extracted from PBMCs with Trizol reagent, with at least 5.5 micrograms obtained per sample. The percentages of naive CD45RAhigh/CD27high T cells were determined by flow cytometry on a PBMC aliquot from every donor. From the cysteine through the phenylalanine, the CDR3 covers 15 amino acids. Only CDR3 DNA is held: 45 bases, read in frame from base 1. CDR1 DFQATT and CDR2 SNEGSKA are derived from the germline V gene (reference sequence). Relative to germline, V is missing 6 bases and J is missing 3 bases, with 12 bases of the junction outside any gene match.

Libraries were prepared through 5' RACE. The instrument given in TCRdb is Illumina HiSeq 2500. The second PCR ran for about 7 to 11 cycles and used a J-beta primer mix along with a sample-barcoded 5' primer. A template-switch 5' adaptor carrying 12 random nucleotides introduced a unique molecular identifier onto each TCR beta cDNA molecule. Each sample yielded at least 3 million CDR3-containing paired-end reads. All of the RNA was converted into first-strand cDNA using the Mint cDNA synthesis kit, with a TRBC-specific oligonucleotide serving as the primer. After uracil-DNA glycosylase treatment, a first 18-cycle PCR used universal primers M1SS and BC2_uni_R on all cDNA. Per the source publication's procedure: For normalization, 1 million high-quality reads were randomly selected from each sample, with every read carrying a distinct molecular identifier. Reads sharing molecular identifiers were discarded rather than binned into consensus sequences. CDR3 identification, clonotype clustering and error correction used MiTCR with a Q25 quality threshold and the strictest error-elimination algorithm. A nonparametric unseen species model with Euler transformation was used to estimate lower-bound total TCR beta diversity. TCRdb trimmed public reads at Q25 via fastp, called clones via MiXCR and kept in-frame beta chains. Identical CDR3 proteins give one entry, which carries the most common genes and DNA. The V and J calls shown here were made by TCRdb, not taken from the authors' results. The sample profile shows about 510,000 distinct CDR3 sequences; around 27% of them were found once. Over 3.5% of the sample is taken by the ten largest.

The sample holds a few counts of this clonotype. Its antigen is unknown. Per-nucleotide qualities are absent, and no much larger clonotype sits a single base away. These data also formed part of another study, on T cells of mothers and their children. The second study reports: Nine systemically healthy Caucasian individuals served as donors, namely three mothers together with their six children. cDNA synthesis consumed the entire amount of extracted RNA, loaded at about 1.6 ug RNA in each 15 ul reaction. In the second PCR, sample barcodes and 2-4 random nucleotides were introduced via the M1S primer. Over 9.5 million TCR beta CDR3 reads were obtained for each mother, and 2.5 million to 3.5 million reads were obtained for each child. Thymic selection similarly shapes TCR recombination output in related and unrelated pairs, with minor effect from inherited differences. Normalized repertoire overlap was always found to be slightly, but never significantly, higher in related mother-child pairs than in unrelated mother-child pairs. Persistent microchimeric T cell clones were not detected, at a sensitivity of approximately 98 clones per million clonotypes. To look for features that set related mother-child pairs apart from unrelated individuals, the researchers ran deep NGS to compare the TCR beta repertoires of mothers and children. Mothers averaged roughly 36 +/- 4 years of age and children averaged roughly 10 +/- 4 years. After adapter ligation was performed with NEBNext reagents, the libraries were sequenced on an Illumina HiSeq 2000 with 100+100 nt paired-end reads. Mother and child libraries were prepared a month apart and sequenced in separate runs to prevent cross-contamination. Between about 500,000 and 2,100,000 distinct TCR beta clonotypes were identified per donor. Naive TCR beta clonotypes were estimated from low-frequency clonotypes matched to each donor's FACS-determined naive share, without sorting.

The TCR comes from a boy aged 2 to 9 in good health. What was sequenced was blood. The chain uses TRBV20-1 and TRBJ2-7, and TRBD1 aligns with 9 junction nucleotides. The CDR3 amino acid sequence is: CSANPRDREGYEQYF. The DNA sequence is as follows: TGCAGTGCCAATCCCCGGGACAGGGAAGGCTACGAGCAGTACTTC.